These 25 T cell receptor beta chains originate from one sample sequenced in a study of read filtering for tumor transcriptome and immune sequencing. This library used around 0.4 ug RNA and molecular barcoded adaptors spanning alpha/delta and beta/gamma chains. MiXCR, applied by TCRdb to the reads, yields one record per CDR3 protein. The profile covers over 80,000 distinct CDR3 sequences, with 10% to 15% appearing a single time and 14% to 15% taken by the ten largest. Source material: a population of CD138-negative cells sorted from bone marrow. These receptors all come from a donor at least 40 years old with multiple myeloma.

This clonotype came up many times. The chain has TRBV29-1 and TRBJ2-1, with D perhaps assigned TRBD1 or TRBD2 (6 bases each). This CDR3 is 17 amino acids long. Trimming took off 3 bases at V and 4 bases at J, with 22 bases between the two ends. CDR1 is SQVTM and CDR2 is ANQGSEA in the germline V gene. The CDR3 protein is CSVDRGTSQTYYNEQFF. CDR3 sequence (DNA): TGCAGCGTTGATAGGGGGACTTCACAAACTTATTACAATGAGCAGTTCTTC.

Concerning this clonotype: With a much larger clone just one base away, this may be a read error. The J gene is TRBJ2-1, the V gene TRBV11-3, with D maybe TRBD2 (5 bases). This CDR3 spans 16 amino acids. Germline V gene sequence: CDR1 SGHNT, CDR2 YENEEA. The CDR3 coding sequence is TGTGCCAGCAGCCCCGCTCACAAGGGAGCCTACAGTGAGCAGTTCTTC. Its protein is CASSPAHKGAYSEQFF. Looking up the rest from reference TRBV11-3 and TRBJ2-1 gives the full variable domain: EAGVVQSPRYKIIEKKQPVAFWCNPISGHNTLYWYLQNLGQGPELLIRYENEEAVDDSQLPKDRFSAERLKGVDSTLKIQPAELGDSAVYLCASSPAHKGAYSEQFFGPGTRLTVL.

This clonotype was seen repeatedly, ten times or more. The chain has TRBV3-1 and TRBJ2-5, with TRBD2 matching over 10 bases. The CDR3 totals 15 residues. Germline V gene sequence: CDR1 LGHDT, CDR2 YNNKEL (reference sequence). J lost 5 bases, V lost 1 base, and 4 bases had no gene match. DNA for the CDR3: TGTGCCAGCAGCCAAGGTCCAGCGGGAGGGGAGACCCAGTACTTC. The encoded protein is CASSQGPAGGETQYF.

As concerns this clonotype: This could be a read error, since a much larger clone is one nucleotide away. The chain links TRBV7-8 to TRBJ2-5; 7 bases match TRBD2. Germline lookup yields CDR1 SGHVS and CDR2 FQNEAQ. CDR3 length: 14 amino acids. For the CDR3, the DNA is TGTGTCAGCAGCGCCGGCGGGGGTCAAGAGACCCAGTACTTC. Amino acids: CVSSAGGGQETQYF.

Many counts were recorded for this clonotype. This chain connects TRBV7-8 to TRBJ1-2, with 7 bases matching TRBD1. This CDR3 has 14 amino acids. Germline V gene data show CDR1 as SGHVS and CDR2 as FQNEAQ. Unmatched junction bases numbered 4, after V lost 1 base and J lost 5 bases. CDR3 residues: CASSLEHRGYGYTF. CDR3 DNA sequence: TGTGCCAGCAGCTTAGAGCACAGGGGATATGGCTACACCTTC.

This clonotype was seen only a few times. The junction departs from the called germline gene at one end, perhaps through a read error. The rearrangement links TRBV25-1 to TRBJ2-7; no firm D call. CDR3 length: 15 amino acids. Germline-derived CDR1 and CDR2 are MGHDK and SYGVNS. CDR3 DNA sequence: TGTGCCAGCAGTGAAGGGGATCCCATCTCCTACGAGCAGTGCTTC. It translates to CASSEGDPISYEQCF.

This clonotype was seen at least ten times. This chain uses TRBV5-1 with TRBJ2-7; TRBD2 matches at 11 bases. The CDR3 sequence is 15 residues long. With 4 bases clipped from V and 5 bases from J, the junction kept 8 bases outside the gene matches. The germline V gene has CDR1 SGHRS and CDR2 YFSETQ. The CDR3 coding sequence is TGCGCCAGCAGCATCTCACTAGCGGGAGCGGACGAGCAGTACTTC. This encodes CASSISLAGADEQYF.

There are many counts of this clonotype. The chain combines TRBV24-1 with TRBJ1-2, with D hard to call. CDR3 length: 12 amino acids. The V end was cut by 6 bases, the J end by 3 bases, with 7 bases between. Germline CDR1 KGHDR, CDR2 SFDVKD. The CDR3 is CATSSTDYGYTF. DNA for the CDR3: TGTGCCACCAGTTCAACCGACTATGGCTACACCTTC.

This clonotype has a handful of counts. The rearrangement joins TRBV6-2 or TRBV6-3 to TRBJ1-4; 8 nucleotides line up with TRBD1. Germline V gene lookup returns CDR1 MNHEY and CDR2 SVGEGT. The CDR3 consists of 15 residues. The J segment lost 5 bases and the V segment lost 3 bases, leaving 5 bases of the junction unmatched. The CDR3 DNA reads TGTGCCAGCAGTTATCCTCGGACAGGGAATGAAAAACTGTTTTTT. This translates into CASSYPRTGNEKLFF.

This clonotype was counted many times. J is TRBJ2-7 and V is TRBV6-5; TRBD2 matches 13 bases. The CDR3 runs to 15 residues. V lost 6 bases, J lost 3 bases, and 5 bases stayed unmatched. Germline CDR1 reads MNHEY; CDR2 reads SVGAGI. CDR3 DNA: TGTGCCAGCAGCTCGGGACTAGCGGGGAACTACGAGCAGTACTTC. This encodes CASSSGLAGNYEQYF.

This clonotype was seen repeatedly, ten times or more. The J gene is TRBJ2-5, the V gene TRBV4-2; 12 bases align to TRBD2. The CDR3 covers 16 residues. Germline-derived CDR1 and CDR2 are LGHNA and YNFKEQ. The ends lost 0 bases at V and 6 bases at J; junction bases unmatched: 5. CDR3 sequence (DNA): TGTGCCAGCAGCCAAGATCTACTAGCGGGAGGCCAGACCCAGTACTTC. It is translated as CASSQDLLAGGQTQYF.

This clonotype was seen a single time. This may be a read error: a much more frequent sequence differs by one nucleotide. The CDR3 loop reads CASSLGARMITEAFF. The CDR3 nucleotides are TGTGCCAGCAGCTTGGGTGCCAGGATGATCACTGAAGCTTTCTTT. The V gene is TRBV5-6, the J gene TRBJ1-1, with D uncertain. Per germline, CDR1 SGHDT and CDR2 YYEEEE. V lost 0 bases and J lost 4, with 13 bases in between. There are 15 residues in the CDR3.

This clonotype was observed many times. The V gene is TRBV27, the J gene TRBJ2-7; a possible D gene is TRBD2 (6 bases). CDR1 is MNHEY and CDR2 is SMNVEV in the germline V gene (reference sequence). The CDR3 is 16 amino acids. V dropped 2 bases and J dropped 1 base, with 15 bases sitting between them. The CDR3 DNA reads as TGTGCCAGCAGTTTAGCCGCGCGGGGCGGGTCCTACGAGCAGTACTTC. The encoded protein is CASSLAARGGSYEQYF.

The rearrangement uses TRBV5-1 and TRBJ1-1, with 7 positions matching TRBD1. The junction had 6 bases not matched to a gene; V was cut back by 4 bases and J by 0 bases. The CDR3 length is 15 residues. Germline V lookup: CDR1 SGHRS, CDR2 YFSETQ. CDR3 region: CASSLGGQMNTEAFF. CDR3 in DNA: TGCGCCAGCAGCCTGGGGGGACAGATGAACACTGAAGCTTTCTTT. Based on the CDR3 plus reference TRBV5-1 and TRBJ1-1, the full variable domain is KAGVTQTPRYLIKTRGQQVTLSCSPISGHRSVSWYQQTPGQGLQFLFEYFSETQRNKGNFPGRFSGRQFSNSRSEMNVSTLELGDSALYLCASSLGGQMNTEAFFGQGTRLTVV.

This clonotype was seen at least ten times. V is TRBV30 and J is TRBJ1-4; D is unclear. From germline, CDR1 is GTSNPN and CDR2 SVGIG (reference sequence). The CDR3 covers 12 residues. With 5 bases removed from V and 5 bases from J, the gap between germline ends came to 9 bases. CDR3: CAWSGKNEKLFF. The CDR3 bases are TGTGCCTGGTCGGGTAAAAATGAAAAACTGTTTTTT.

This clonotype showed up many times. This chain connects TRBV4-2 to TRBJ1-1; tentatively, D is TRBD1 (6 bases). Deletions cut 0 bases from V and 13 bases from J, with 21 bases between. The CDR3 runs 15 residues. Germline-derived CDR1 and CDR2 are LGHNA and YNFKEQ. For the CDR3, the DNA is TGTGCCAGCAGCCAAGATCACCCCCCAACAGGGATGGTTTTCTTT. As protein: CASSQDHPPTGMVFF.

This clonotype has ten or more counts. CDR3 sequence: CSAASSSYEQYF. CDR3 nucleotide sequence: TGCAGCGCAGCTAGTAGCTCCTACGAGCAGTACTTC. This chain joins TRBV29-1 and TRBJ2-7; no clear D gene. The length of the CDR3 is 12 residues. Germline CDR1 reads SQVTM; CDR2 reads ANQGSEA. Trimming shortened V by 7 bases and J by 0 bases, and 10 bases separated the two germline ends.

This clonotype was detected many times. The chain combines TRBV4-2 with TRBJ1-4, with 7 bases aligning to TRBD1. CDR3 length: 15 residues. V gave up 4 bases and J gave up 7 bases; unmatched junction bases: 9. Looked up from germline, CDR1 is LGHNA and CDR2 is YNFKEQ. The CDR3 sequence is CASSLEGGGFEKLFF. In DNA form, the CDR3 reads TGTGCCAGCAGCCTCGAAGGAGGGGGCTTTGAAAAACTGTTTTTT.

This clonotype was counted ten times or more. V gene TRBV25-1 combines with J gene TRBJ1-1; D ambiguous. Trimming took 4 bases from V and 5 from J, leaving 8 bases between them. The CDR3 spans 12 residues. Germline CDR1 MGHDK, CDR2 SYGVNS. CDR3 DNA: TGTGCCAGCAGTGCGCAGTGGACTGAAGCTTTCTTT. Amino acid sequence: CASSAQWTEAFF.

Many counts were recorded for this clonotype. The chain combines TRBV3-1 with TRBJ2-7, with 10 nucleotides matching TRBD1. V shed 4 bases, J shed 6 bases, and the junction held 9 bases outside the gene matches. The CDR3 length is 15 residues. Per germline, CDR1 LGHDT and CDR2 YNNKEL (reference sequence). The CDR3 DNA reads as TGTGCCAGCAGCCTACTGGGACAGGGGTATAGCGAGCAGTACTTC. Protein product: CASSLLGQGYSEQYF.

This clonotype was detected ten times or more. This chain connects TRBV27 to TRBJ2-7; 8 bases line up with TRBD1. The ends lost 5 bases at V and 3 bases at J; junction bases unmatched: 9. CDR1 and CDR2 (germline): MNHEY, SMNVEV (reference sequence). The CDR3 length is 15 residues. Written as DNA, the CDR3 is TGTGCCAGCAGTAGAGGACAGGGTAAGAGCTACGAGCAGTACTTC. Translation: CASSRGQGKSYEQYF.

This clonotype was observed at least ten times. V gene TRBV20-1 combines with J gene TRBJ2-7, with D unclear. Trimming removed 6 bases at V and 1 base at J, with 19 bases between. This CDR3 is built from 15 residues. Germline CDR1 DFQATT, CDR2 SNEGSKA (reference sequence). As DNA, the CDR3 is TGCAGTGCCACTCCCTTAGTAGGAAGGTCCTACGAGCAGTACTTC. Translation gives CSATPLVGRSYEQYF.

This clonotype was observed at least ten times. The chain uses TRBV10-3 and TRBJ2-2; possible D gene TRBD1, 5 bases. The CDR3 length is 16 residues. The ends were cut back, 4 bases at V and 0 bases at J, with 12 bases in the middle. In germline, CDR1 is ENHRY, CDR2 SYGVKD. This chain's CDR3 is CAISGDRSTNTGELFF. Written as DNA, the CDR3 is TGTGCCATCAGTGGAGACAGATCAACGAACACCGGGGAGCTGTTTTTT.

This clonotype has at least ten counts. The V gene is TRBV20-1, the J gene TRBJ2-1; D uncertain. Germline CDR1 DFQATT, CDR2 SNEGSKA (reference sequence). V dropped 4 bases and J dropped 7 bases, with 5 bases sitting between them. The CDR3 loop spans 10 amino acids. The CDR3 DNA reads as TGCAGTGCTACGAAGAATGAGCAGTTCTTC. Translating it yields CSATKNEQFF.

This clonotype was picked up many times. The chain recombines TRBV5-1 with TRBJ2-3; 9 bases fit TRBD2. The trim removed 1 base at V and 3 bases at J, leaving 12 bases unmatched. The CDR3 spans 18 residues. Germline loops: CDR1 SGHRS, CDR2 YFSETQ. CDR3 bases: TGCGCCAGCAGCTTGATACCCCAGACTAGCGGAAGAACAGATACGCAGTATTTT. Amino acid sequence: CASSLIPQTSGRTDTQYF. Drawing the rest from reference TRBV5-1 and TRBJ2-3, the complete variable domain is KAGVTQTPRYLIKTRGQQVTLSCSPISGHRSVSWYQQTPGQGLQFLFEYFSETQRNKGNFPGRFSGRQFSNSRSEMNVSTLELGDSALYLCASSLIPQTSGRTDTQYFGPGTRLTVL.